This TCR beta chain was sequenced in a study of T cells expressing NK-cell markers. A 5'RACE template switching approach incorporating UMIs was used to make TCR beta cDNA. TCRdb reanalyzed the 5' RACE reads, giving one entry per CDR3 protein sequence and no DNA. This repertoire includes about 550,000 distinct CDR3 sequences. This CDR3 spans 15 amino acids. Germline V CDR1 and CDR2: LNHNV, YYDKDF (reference sequence). Findings of the study overall: Among a few donors, these clonotypes also ranked first in the CD3+CD56-NKG2C+ fraction. Dominant NKG2C+ clonotypes were found to form roughly 1.0-7.0% of CD8+ T cells in roughly 6 donors.

Turning to this clonotype: The target antigen is unknown.

J is TRBJ1-1 and V is TRBV15; TCRdb gives TRBD1 as the D gene, but with no DNA this cannot be confirmed. Source material: blood T cells: a sorted CD56 or NKG2C T cell subset, CD4+ or CD8+ T cells, or bulk PBMC T cells (not recorded which). The sequence was collected from a man aged 18 to 29 in good health. CDR3 amino acids: CATSRAGQGDTEAFF. Full variable domain (missing parts from reference TRBV15 and TRBJ1-1): DAMVIQNPRYQVTQFGKPVTLSCSQTLNHNVMYWYQQKSSQAPKLLFHYYDKDFNNEADTPDNFQSRRPNTSFCFLDIRSPGLGDTAMYLCATSRAGQGDTEAFFGQGTRLTVV.